Below are 29 T cell receptor beta chains sequenced from a single sample in a study of blood T cell repertoires in COVID-19. Measured with immunoSEQ multiplex PCR; TCRdb has only the in-frame clones, and not every one. The sample yields 250,000 to 300,000 clones, around 86% seen once. The material sequenced was PBMCs or T cells enriched from blood (not recorded which). Source of these receptors: a man aged 18 to 30 who had recovered from COVID-19.

The genes are TRBV4-1 and TRBJ2-6; 7 bases agree with TRBD2. The CDR3 has 17 residues. Germline CDR1 and CDR2: MGHRA and YSYEKL. After removal of 3 bases from V and 3 bases from J, the junction contained 8 bases not matched to a gene. The CDR3 bases are TGCGCCAGCAGCCAGACAAAGACTAGCAGTGGGGCCAACGTCCTGACTTTC. Translating it yields CASSQTKTSSGANVLTF.

V and J are TRBV19 and TRBJ2-5; TRBD2 aligns across 7 bases. V trimming: 6 bases; J trimming: 5 bases; junction bases outside the gene matches: 9. The CDR3 covers 14 residues. Germline V CDR1 and CDR2: LNHDA, SQIVND (reference sequence). The CDR3 loop is CASSPSGGLETQYF. CDR3 nucleotide sequence: TGTGCCAGTAGCCCCTCGGGGGGACTGGAGACCCAGTACTTC.

The chain has TRBV11-2 and TRBJ2-5, with 12 bases aligning to TRBD2. V lost 0 bases and J lost 2; bases outside the gene matches: 7. Germline assignment: CDR1 SGHAT and CDR2 FQNNGV. This CDR3 is built from 18 residues. CDR3 sequence reads: CASSLEVGGTSGQETQYF. The DNA for the CDR3 is TGTGCCAGCAGCTTAGAAGTAGGGGGGACTAGCGGGCAAGAGACCCAGTACTTC.

J is TRBJ2-1 and V is TRBV4-2, with TRBD2 as a possible D gene (5 bases). V was cut by 4 bases and J by 10 bases, with 20 bases left in between. Looked up from germline, CDR1 is LGHNA and CDR2 is YNFKEQ. CDR3 length equals 15 residues. In DNA, the CDR3 is TGTGCCAGCAGCCCAGAGGACGTGCCCCGACTAGAGCAGTTCTTC. This encodes CASSPEDVPRLEQFF.

Here the CDR3 DNA reads TGTGCCTGGACGATAGCGTCCTATAATTCACCCCTCCACTTT. Translated: CAWTIASYNSPLHF. The V gene is TRBV30, the J gene TRBJ1-6; D is unclear. Germline V gives CDR1 GTSNPN, CDR2 SVGIG (reference sequence). The CDR3 extends over 14 amino acids. Trimming cost V 4 bases and J 1 base, with 8 bases left between them.

The J gene is TRBJ1-2, the V gene TRBV6-5, with TRBD1 matching over 8 bases. Germline V gene data show CDR1 as MNHEY and CDR2 as SVGAGI. CDR3 length: 13 amino acids. V was pared by 4 bases and J by 4 bases, with 2 bases of the junction left unmatched. The chain's CDR3 is CASSSGQVYGYTF. The CDR3, as DNA: TGTGCCAGCAGTTCGGGACAGGTCTATGGCTACACCTTC.

The chain employs TRBV6-5 and TRBJ2-7; TRBD2 agrees at 9 bases. Losses at the gene ends were 7 bases for V and 2 bases for J; bases not matched to a gene: 6. This CDR3 spans 14 amino acids. The germline V gene encodes CDR1 MNHEY and CDR2 SVGAGI. CDR3 sequence (DNA): TGTGCCAGCACGGGGCGGGAGGGCCCCTACGAGCAGTACTTC. Translating it yields CASTGREGPYEQYF.

The rearrangement uses TRBV7-9 and TRBJ2-7; TRBD1 aligns across 8 bases. V shed 5 bases, J shed 2 bases, and the junction held 5 bases outside the gene matches. Germline V gene lookup returns CDR1 SEHNR and CDR2 FQNEAQ (reference sequence). This CDR3 region has 14 residues. The CDR3 spells CASSTGQGAYEQYF. The CDR3 DNA reads TGTGCCAGCAGCACCGGACAGGGAGCCTACGAGCAGTACTTC.

The V gene is TRBV19, the J gene TRBJ1-6; TRBD1 might be the D (5 bases). The V and J ends lost 1 base and 11 bases respectively, with 12 bases between them. CDR3 length equals 14 residues. Germline V CDR1 and CDR2: LNHDA, SQIVND (reference sequence). This chain's CDR3 is CASSIGGRVPPLHF. The DNA for the CDR3 is TGTGCCAGTAGTATAGGGGGCAGGGTACCACCCCTCCACTTT.

The genes are TRBV4-2 and TRBJ1-2, with D maybe TRBD1 (5 bases). The CDR3 loop spans 14 amino acids. V was trimmed by 8 bases and J by 4 bases, leaving 17 bases between them. Germline assignment: CDR1 LGHNA and CDR2 YNFKEQ. The CDR3 is CASARGGDTYGYTF. In DNA form, the CDR3 reads TGTGCCAGCGCCCGCGGGGGGGATACCTATGGCTACACCTTC.

The V and J genes are TRBV3-1 (or the pseudogene TRBV3-2) and TRBJ2-7, with D hard to call. Germline-derived CDR1 and CDR2 are LGHDT and YNNKEL (reference sequence). The CDR3 runs to 13 residues. Trimming pared 5 bases from V and 4 bases from J, leaving 12 bases between. The CDR3 coding sequence is TGTGCCAGCAGCTTCAGCCCCGGGTACGAGCAGTACTTC. Protein sequence: CASSFSPGYEQYF.

The chain joins TRBV30 to TRBJ2-3, with 11 bases identical to TRBD2. Germline V CDR1 and CDR2: GTSNPN, SVGIG (reference sequence). The V and J ends lost 3 bases and 1 base, in that order; junction bases with no gene match: 0. This CDR3 contains 14 residues. CDR3 amino acids: CAWRGLAGTDTQYF. CDR3 sequence (DNA): TGTGCCTGGAGGGGACTAGCGGGCACAGATACGCAGTATTTT.

The chain's CDR3 is CASSLSVMETGGTGELFF. CDR3 in DNA: TGTGCCAGCAGTTTATCGGTTATGGAGACAGGGGGTACCGGGGAGCTGTTTTTT. The chain joins TRBV27 to TRBJ2-2; 9 bases map to TRBD1. Germline-derived CDR1 and CDR2 are MNHEY and SMNVEV (reference sequence). The V gene end was trimmed by 0 bases and the J gene end by 5 bases; junction bases not matched to a gene: 10. The CDR3 length is 18 residues.

The genes are TRBV14 and TRBJ2-7; perhaps TRBD1 as D (5 bases). Germline CDR1 reads SGHDN; CDR2 reads FVKESK. This CDR3 region has 15 residues. Deletions cut 0 bases from V and 2 bases from J, with 11 bases between. CDR3 nucleotides: TGTGCCAGCAGCCAAGATTGGGCCAGGGCCTACGAGCAGTACTTC. Its translation: CASSQDWARAYEQYF. The whole variable domain, filled in from reference TRBV14 and TRBJ2-7, reads EAGVTQFPSHSVIEKGQTVTLRCDPISGHDNLYWYRRVMGKEIKFLLHFVKESKQDESGMPNNRFLAERTGGTYSTLKVQPAELEDSGVYFCASSQDWARAYEQYFGPGTRLTVT.

The chain uses TRBV18 and TRBJ1-5; TRBD1 matches at 9 bases. The CDR3 spans 15 residues. V shed 5 bases, J shed 6 bases, and the junction held 8 bases outside the gene matches. Germline loops: CDR1 KGHSH, CDR2 LQKENI. Written as DNA, the CDR3 is TGTGCCAGCTCAGGGGACAGGGTGGCTGCTCAGCCCCAGCATTTT. Amino acids: CASSGDRVAAQPQHF.

The J gene is TRBJ1-5, the V gene TRBV27; D is uncertain. This CDR3 has 12 residues. The germline CDR1 and CDR2 sequences are MNHEY and SMNVEV (reference sequence). Between the trimmed V and J ends, which lost 6 bases and 4 bases, there was a span of 7 bases. CDR3 region: CASSSLNQPQHF. The CDR3 nucleotides are TGTGCCAGCAGCTCCCTAAATCAGCCCCAGCATTTT.

This chain links TRBV10-2 with TRBJ2-7, with 9 bases that match TRBD1. This CDR3 comprises 15 residues. The germline V gene encodes CDR1 WSHSY and CDR2 SAAADI. Trimming at V came to 10 bases and at J to 4 bases, leaving 14 bases not matched to a gene. Here the CDR3 reads CATSLRGQGSYEQYF. The CDR3 DNA follows: TGCGCCACTTCCCTTCGGGGACAGGGATCATACGAGCAGTACTTC.

This clone was counted a single time. The chain uses TRBV7-4 and TRBJ2-3, with 7 bases that match TRBD2. J was trimmed by 1 base and V by 6 bases; bases with no gene match: 10. CDR3 length: 16 residues. Germline V gene sequence: CDR1 SGHVT, CDR2 SQSDAQ. The CDR3 here is CASSCLGTTGTDTQYF. The CDR3 DNA reads TGTGCCAGCAGTTGCCTCGGGACTACAGGCACAGATACGCAGTATTTT.

The chain uses TRBV10-3 and TRBJ2-7; a weak D match, TRBD1 (5 bases). Germline-derived CDR1 and CDR2 are ENHRY and SYGVKD. The CDR3 spans 15 residues. Deletions cut 5 bases from V and 2 bases from J, with 16 bases between. CDR3 DNA: TGTGCCATCAGTCCTCCCCAGGGCCTAACCTACGAGCAGTACTTC. Its translation is CAISPPQGLTYEQYF.

This chain uses TRBV3-1 (or the pseudogene TRBV3-2) with TRBJ1-4, with 7 bases lining up with TRBD1. The CDR3 runs 14 residues. V dropped 1 base and J dropped 8; count of bases not matched to a gene: 4. Germline V gene data show CDR1 as LGHDT and CDR2 as YNNKEL (reference sequence). CDR3 protein: CASSQGTGREKLFF. CDR3 nucleotides: TGTGCCAGCAGCCAAGGGACAGGTAGAGAAAAACTGTTTTTT.

As for this clone: The junction departs from the called germline gene at one end, perhaps through a read error. This rearrangement joins TRBV24-1 to TRBJ2-4, with 8 bases aligning to TRBD1. CDR1 and CDR2 from the germline V gene are KGHDR and SFDVKD. CDR3 length equals 14 residues. The CDR3 is CASRGRIAKNIQYF. The CDR3 nucleotides read TGTGCCTCCAGGGGGCGGATAGCCAAAAACATTCAGTACTTC.

This sequence joins TRBV29-1 and TRBJ1-3, with D unclear. The CDR3 sequence is 14 residues long. V gave up 2 bases and J gave up 0 bases, with 8 bases separating them. Germline CDR1 is SQVTM and CDR2 is ANQGSEA. The CDR3 bases are TGCAGCGTTGAAACAGTAAGCTCTGGAAACACCATATATTTT. It is translated as CSVETVSSGNTIYF. Full variable domain (missing parts from reference TRBV29-1 and TRBJ1-3): SAVISQKPSRDICQRGTSLTIQCQVDSQVTMMFWYRQQPGQSLTLIATANQGSEATYESGFVIDKFPISRPNLTFSTLTVSNMSPEDSSIYLCSVETVSSGNTIYFGEGSWLTVV.

The gene calls are TRBV5-1 and TRBJ1-4, with TRBD1 identical over 8 bases. The CDR3 consists of 17 residues. V was pared by 4 bases and J by 5 bases, with 13 bases of the junction left unmatched. From germline, CDR1 is SGHRS and CDR2 YFSETQ. The CDR3 spells CASSQHVRDRKNEKLFF. For the CDR3, the DNA is TGCGCCAGCAGCCAACACGTCCGGGACAGGAAAAATGAAAAACTGTTTTTT.

The chain uses TRBV6-5 and TRBJ1-2, with unresolved D. V lost 6 bases, J lost 2 bases, and 13 bases lay in between. Looked up from germline, CDR1 is MNHEY and CDR2 is SVGAGI. This CDR3 contains 14 residues. The CDR3 reads CASSPRGPNYGYTF. CDR3 coding DNA: TGTGCCAGCAGCCCCCGTGGGCCCAACTATGGCTACACCTTC.

V usage is TRBV3-1 (or the pseudogene TRBV3-2) and J usage is TRBJ1-6; D unresolved. Germline V gene data show CDR1 as LGHDT and CDR2 as YNNKEL (reference sequence). The CDR3 covers 14 residues. The V end was cut by 1 base, the J end by 7 bases, with 8 bases between. The CDR3 DNA sequence: TGTGCCAGCAGCCAAGGTCCCCAGAATTCACCCCTCCACTTT. It yields the protein CASSQGPQNSPLHF.

A remark on this clone: A junction boundary mismatches the germline segment, possibly from a read error. The chain employs TRBV7-7 and TRBJ2-1; no clear D gene. The CDR3 runs 14 residues. Germline V lookup: CDR1 SSHAT, CDR2 FNYEAQ (reference sequence). CDR3 sequence: CASSPDGAYNEQFF. As DNA, the CDR3 is TGTGCTAGCAGCCCTGACGGAGCCTACAATGAGCAGTTCTTC.

This chain joins TRBV14 and TRBJ2-1; the D is unclear. CDR1 and CDR2 from the germline V gene are SGHDN and FVKESK. Trimming took 2 bases from V and 0 from J, leaving 17 bases between them. The CDR3 is made up of 18 amino acids. CDR3: CASSQFVPRISSYNEQFF. In nucleotides, the CDR3 is TGTGCCAGCAGCCAATTCGTTCCACGCATCAGCTCCTACAATGAGCAGTTCTTC.

A remark on this clone: One end of the junction fails to match germline, which may point to a read error. This chain connects TRBV19 to TRBJ2-7; TRBD2 matches at 8 bases. CDR1 is LNHDA and CDR2 is SQIVND in the germline V gene (reference sequence). The CDR3 totals 15 residues. The CDR3 nucleotides read TGTGCCACTAGTTGGGCTAGCGGGCAGCCCTACGAGCAGTACTTC. Translating it yields CATSWASGQPYEQYF.

The CDR3 protein is CATSDPRSGANVLTF. The CDR3 coding sequence is TGTGCCACCAGTGATCCCCGCTCTGGGGCCAACGTCCTGACTTTC. The V gene is TRBV24-1, the J gene TRBJ2-6; D uncertain. The CDR3 consists of 15 residues. The V gene lost 3 bases and the J gene lost 0 bases, with 5 bases spanning the gap. From germline, CDR1 is KGHDR and CDR2 SFDVKD.